The T cell receptor (beta chain) under discussion was sequenced for a study of blood T cell repertoires in COVID-19. On this clone itself: The junction does not match germline at one end; this may be a read error.

Here immunoSEQ multiplex PCR was the method, and the copy in TCRdb shows in-frame clones only, minus some. The data contain over 200,000 clones, approximately 89% of them singletons. The germline V gene encodes CDR1 MNHNS and CDR2 SASEGT. The CDR3 is 14 amino acids. The sequence came from a woman in her thirties or forties with acute or convalescent COVID-19. V usage is TRBV6-1 and J usage is TRBJ1-2; TRBD1 matches at 9 bases. Sequencing used peripheral blood. As DNA, the CDR3 is TGTGCCAGCAGAGAAGAGACAGGGGGCTATGGCTACACCTTC. Protein product: CASREETGGYGYTF.